This TCR beta chain was sequenced during a study of blood T cell repertoires in COVID-19 (dated by TCRdb to about 2020). About the investigation overall: Samples from collaborators originated in the United States, Italy and Spain and spanned both the acute and convalescent phases of COVID-19. The material from the prospective study consisted of cDNA or gDNA derived from T cells, B-cell-depleted T cells, or PBMCs. Deeply sampled blood TCRbeta repertoires from subjects exposed to, actively infected with, or recovered from COVID-19 were included in the dataset. The repertoires were released in a freely available public database meant as a resource for research on the immune response to SARS-CoV-2. The samples were drawn from the first 160 participants of the ongoing ImmuneRACE study and from 950 to 1,500 subjects provided by 6 global collaborators. The sample metadata nearly always contained a de-identified subject ID, COVID-19 status, age in years and sex. Where HLA class I and class II types were available, the types were taken from metadata supplied by the sample provider, not from assay-based typing. The paper's findings and limits, for the study overall: How much clinical and demographic metadata was included differed by source and by participant, and the metadata was provided uncurated.

Each collaborating institution followed its own protocols to collect whole blood in K2EDTA tubes. Collaborator samples were shipped for TCRbeta analysis as frozen whole blood, isolated PBMCs, or DNA extracted from either sample type. TCRbeta CDR3 regions were amplified from genomic DNA using the immunoSEQ Assay, a bias-controlled multiplex PCR. As for the original processing: The number of nucleated cells in each sample was estimated by amplification of reference gene primers within the assay. To quantify the absolute abundance of each unique TCRbeta CDR3 rearrangement, sequence reads were collapsed and filtered. For each sample, productive Simpson clonality was calculated as the square root of Simpson's diversity index across productive rearrangements. This immuneACCESS table, as held by TCRdb, lists in-frame sequences with V and J called but not all clones. Of the missing ones, under half trace to an unresolved V gene in checked studies; the others have no known cause. V, J and clone size were drawn from that table, and D and trimming were deduced from the DNA. The sample has over 100,000 clones on record, 85% of them singletons. The top ten hold roughly a tenth of the sample.

As regards this clone: The antigen it recognizes is unknown. Base qualities are missing; no much larger clone stands one base away.

The trim is 7 bases for V and 1 base for J, with a gap of 10 bases between the germline ends. The germline V gene (reference sequence) supplies CDR1 LNHDA and CDR2 SQIVND. Spanning cysteine to phenylalanine, the CDR3 consists of 13 amino acids. Just CDR3 DNA is preserved here, 39 bases in frame from base 1. What was sequenced was peripheral blood. This TCR was sampled from an elderly man with acute or convalescent COVID-19. The rearranged segments are TRBV19 and TRBJ1-2; the D segment cannot be called with confidence. Here the CDR3 is given as CASKETDNYGYTF. The DNA is TGTGCCAGTAAGGAGACGGATAACTATGGCTACACCTTC.